The 9 T cell receptor beta chains in this list originate from one sample, sequenced in a study of blood T cell repertoires in COVID-19. Method: immunoSEQ multiplex PCR; TCRdb's copy keeps in-frame clones and lacks some. The repertoire holds around 100,000 clones, 84% seen once, with less than 5% in the top ten. Specimen: peripheral blood. These receptors all stem from a human donor in a cohort sampled during active COVID-19.

The chain couples TRBV6-6 to TRBJ2-1; TRBD1 aligns across 9 bases. Germline V gene lookup returns CDR1 MNHNY and CDR2 SVGAGI (reference sequence). The CDR3 has 14 residues. Losses at the gene ends were 2 bases for V and 8 bases for J; bases not matched to a gene: 4. In DNA, the CDR3 is TGTGCCAGCAGTTACACAGGGGGCTCCGATGAGCAGTTCTTC. This encodes CASSYTGGSDEQFF.

The chain carries TRBV7-9 and TRBJ2-7; TRBD1 matches 9 bases. V dropped 5 bases and J dropped 6; count of bases not matched to a gene: 5. The CDR3 totals 13 residues. The V gene's germline CDR1 is SEHNR and CDR2 FQNEAQ (reference sequence). In DNA, the CDR3 is TGTGCCAGCAGCGGGACAGGGCGGTCCGAGCAGTACTTC. Its translation is CASSGTGRSEQYF.

This clone was detected a few times. In DNA, the CDR3 is TGTGCCAGCAGCTTCGCTCAGGGGGCCGGTGAAAAACTGTTTTTT. Translated: CASSFAQGAGEKLFF. This sequence joins TRBV9 and TRBJ1-4; 8 nucleotides align to TRBD1. Germline values: CDR1 SGDLS, CDR2 YYNGEE. The CDR3 sequence is 15 residues long. Trimming cost V 4 bases and J 7 bases; bases outside gene matches: 9.

This clone was seen only once. The chain employs TRBV7-3 and TRBJ2-1; D is perhaps TRBD2 (6 bases). V gave up 0 bases and J gave up 0 bases, with 9 bases separating them. CDR1 and CDR2 from the germline V gene are SGHTA and FQGTGA. The CDR3 extends over 16 amino acids. The DNA of the CDR3 is TGTGCCAGCAGCTTAACGGGGGGAAACTCCTACAATGAGCAGTTCTTC. Its translation is CASSLTGGNSYNEQFF.

The V gene is TRBV10-3, the J gene TRBJ2-2; 9 bases agree with TRBD1. V lost 4 bases to trimming and J lost 5 bases; unmatched junction nucleotides: 8. This CDR3 spans 16 amino acids. Germline CDR1 reads ENHRY; CDR2 reads SYGVKD. CDR3 in DNA: TGTGCCATCAGTGTTGCAGGGACAGGGTATACCGGGGAGCTGTTTTTT. Its protein product is CAISVAGTGYTGELFF.

The rearrangement uses TRBV10-3 and TRBJ1-4, with 9 bases lining up with TRBD1. V lost 3 bases, J lost 7 bases, and 6 bases stayed unmatched. Germline CDR1 and CDR2: ENHRY and SYGVKD. The CDR3 loop spans 15 amino acids. CDR3 coding DNA: TGTGCCATCAGTGATGCCGGGACAGGGATTGAAAAACTGTTTTTT. It specifies CAISDAGTGIEKLFF.

The rearrangement uses TRBV6-2 or TRBV6-3 and TRBJ1-1; D perhaps matches TRBD1 (5 bases). The V end was cut by 2 bases, the J end by 0 bases, with 13 bases between. This CDR3 has 16 amino acids. Per the germline V gene, CDR1 is MNHEY and CDR2 is SVGEGT. The CDR3 nucleotides read TGTGCCAGCAGTTACCGCTCGACAGACTTGAACACTGAAGCTTTCTTT. Its protein is CASSYRSTDLNTEAFF.

The V and J genes are TRBV2 and TRBJ1-3, with D possibly TRBD1 on 5 matching bases. CDR1 is SNHLY, CDR2 FYNNEI, per germline. The CDR3 is 14 amino acids. Trimming took 10 bases from V and 0 from J, leaving 13 bases between them. This chain's CDR3 is CATTGPRSGNTIYF. The CDR3 DNA is TGTGCCACCACAGGACCCCGCTCTGGAAACACCATATATTTT.

The gene calls are TRBV5-5 and TRBJ1-2, with 10 bases fitting TRBD1. V shed 3 bases and J 4 bases; nucleotides not matched to a gene: 6. This CDR3 is 15 amino acids long. Germline-derived CDR1 and CDR2 are SGHKS and YYEKEE (reference sequence). The CDR3 DNA reads TGTGCCAGCAGCTCCGGGACAGGGGTTGGCTATGGCTACACCTTC. It codes for CASSSGTGVGYGYTF.